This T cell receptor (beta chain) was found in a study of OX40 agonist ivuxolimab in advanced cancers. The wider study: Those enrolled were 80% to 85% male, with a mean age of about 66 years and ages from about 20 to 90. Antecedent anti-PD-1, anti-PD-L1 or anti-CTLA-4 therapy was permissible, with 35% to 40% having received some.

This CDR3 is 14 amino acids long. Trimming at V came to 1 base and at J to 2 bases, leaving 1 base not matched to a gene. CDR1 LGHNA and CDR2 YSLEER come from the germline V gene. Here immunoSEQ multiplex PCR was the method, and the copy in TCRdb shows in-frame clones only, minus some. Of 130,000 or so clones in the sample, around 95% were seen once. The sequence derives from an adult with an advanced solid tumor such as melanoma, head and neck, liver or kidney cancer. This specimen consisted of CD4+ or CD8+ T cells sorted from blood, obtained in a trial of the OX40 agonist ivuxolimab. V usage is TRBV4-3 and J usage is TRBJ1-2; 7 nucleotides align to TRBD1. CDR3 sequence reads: CASSQAGQNYGYTF. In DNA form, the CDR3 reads TGCGCCAGCAGCCAAGCGGGACAGAACTATGGCTACACCTTC.